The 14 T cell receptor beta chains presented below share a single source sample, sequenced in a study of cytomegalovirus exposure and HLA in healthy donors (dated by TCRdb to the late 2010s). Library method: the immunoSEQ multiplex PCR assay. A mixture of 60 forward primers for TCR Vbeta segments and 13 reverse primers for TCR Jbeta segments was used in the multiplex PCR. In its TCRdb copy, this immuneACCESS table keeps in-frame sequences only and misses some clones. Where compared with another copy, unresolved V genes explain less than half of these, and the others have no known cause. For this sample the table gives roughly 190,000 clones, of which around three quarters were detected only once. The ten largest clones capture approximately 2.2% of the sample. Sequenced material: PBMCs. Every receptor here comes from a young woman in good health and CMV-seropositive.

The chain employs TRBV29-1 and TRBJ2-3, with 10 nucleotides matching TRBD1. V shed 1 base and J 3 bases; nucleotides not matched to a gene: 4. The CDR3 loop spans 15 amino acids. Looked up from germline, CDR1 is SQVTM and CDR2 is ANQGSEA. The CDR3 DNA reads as TGCAGCGTTGAAGCAAGGGACAGGGGAACAGATACGCAGTATTTT. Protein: CSVEARDRGTDTQYF.

CDR3 residues: CASSITGVNTEAFF. CDR3 nucleotides: TGTGCCAGCAGTATTACAGGGGTGAACACTGAAGCTTTCTTT. This chain uses TRBV27 with TRBJ1-1, with 7 bases aligning to TRBD1. J was trimmed by 0 bases and V by 5 bases; bases with no gene match: 3. The CDR3 sequence is 14 residues long. Per the germline V gene, CDR1 is MNHEY and CDR2 is SMNVEV (reference sequence).

The CDR3, as DNA: TGTGCCAGCAGCTTAGAGATCGGGGTAAACATTCAGTACTTC. Amino acids: CASSLEIGVNIQYF. This chain links TRBV7-2 with TRBJ2-4; weak D call: TRBD2 (5 bases). From germline, CDR1 is SGHTA and CDR2 FQGNSA. Trimming cost V 1 base and J 6 bases, with 10 bases left between them. The CDR3 contains 14 residues.

DNA for the CDR3: TGTGCCAGCAGCTTAGCGACGGGACAGTTCTCTGGAAACACCATATATTTT. This gives the protein CASSLATGQFSGNTIYF. The chain uses TRBV7-9 and TRBJ1-3; 7 bases fit TRBD1. The CDR3 extends over 17 amino acids. In germline, CDR1 is SEHNR, CDR2 FQNEAQ (reference sequence). Unmatched junction bases numbered 5, after V lost 0 bases and J lost 0 bases.

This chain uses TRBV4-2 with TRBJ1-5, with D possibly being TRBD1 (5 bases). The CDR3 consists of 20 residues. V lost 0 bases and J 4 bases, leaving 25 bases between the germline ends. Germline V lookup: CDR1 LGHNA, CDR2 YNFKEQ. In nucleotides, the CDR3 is TGTGCCAGCAGCCAAGATTTACAGGTATTTATTGATCGGCAAAATCAGCCCCAGCATTTT. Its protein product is CASSQDLQVFIDRQNQPQHF.

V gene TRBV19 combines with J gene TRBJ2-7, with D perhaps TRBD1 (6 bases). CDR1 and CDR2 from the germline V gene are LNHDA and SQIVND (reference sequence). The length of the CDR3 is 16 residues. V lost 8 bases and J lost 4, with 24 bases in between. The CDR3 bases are TGTGCCAGTTCGCCACAAATCGGGACACCTAATTACGAGCAGTACTTC. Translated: CASSPQIGTPNYEQYF.

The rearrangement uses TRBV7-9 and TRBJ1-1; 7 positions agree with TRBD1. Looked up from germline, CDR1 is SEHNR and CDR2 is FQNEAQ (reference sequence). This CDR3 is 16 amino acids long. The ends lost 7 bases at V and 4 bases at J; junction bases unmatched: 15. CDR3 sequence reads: CASTTKGGQEGTEAFF. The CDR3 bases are TGTGCCAGCACCACCAAGGGTGGACAGGAGGGCACTGAAGCTTTCTTT.

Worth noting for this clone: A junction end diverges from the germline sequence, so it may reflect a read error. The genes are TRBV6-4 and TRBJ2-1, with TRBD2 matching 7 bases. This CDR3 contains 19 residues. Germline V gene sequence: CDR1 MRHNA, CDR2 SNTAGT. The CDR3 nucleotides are TGTGCCAGCAGTGACTCGGGTTTGAGTGCTAGCGGAAAGTACAATGGGCAGTTCTTC. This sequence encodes CASSDSGLSASGKYNGQFF.

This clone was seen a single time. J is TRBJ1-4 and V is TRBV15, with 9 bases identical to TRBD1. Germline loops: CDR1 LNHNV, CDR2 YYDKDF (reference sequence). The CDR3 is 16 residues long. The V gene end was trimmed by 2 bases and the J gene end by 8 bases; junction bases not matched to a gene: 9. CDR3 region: CATSRLRQGGWEKLFF. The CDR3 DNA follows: TGTGCCACCAGCAGACTCCGACAGGGGGGTTGGGAAAAACTGTTTTTT. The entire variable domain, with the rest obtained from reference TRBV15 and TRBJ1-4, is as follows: DAMVIQNPRYQVTQFGKPVTLSCSQTLNHNVMYWYQQKSSQAPKLLFHYYDKDFNNEADTPDNFQSRRPNTSFCFLDIRSPGLGDTAMYLCATSRLRQGGWEKLFFGSGTQLSVL.

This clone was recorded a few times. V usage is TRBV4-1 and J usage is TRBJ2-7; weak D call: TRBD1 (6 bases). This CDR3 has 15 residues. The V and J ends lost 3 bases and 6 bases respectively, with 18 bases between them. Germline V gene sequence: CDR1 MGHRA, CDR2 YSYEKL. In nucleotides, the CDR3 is TGCGCCAGCAGCCACCTAGGACAGCTCTCCGGCGAGCAGTACTTC. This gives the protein CASSHLGQLSGEQYF.

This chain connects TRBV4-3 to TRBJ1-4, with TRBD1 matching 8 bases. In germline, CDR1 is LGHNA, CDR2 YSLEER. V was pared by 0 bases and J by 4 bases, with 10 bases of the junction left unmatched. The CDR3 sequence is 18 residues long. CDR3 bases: TGCGCCAGCAGCCAAGACCCCTATCGTGGACAGGGTAATGAAAAACTGTTTTTT. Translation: CASSQDPYRGQGNEKLFF.

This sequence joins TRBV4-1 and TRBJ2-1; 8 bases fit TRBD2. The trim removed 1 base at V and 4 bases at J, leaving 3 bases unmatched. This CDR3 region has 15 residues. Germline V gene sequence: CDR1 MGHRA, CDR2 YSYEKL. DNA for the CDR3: TGCGCCAGCAGCCAAGTAAGCGGGGGTTACAATGAGCAGTTCTTC. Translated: CASSQVSGGYNEQFF.

CDR3 protein: CASSALSAGGELFF. The CDR3 nucleotides are TGCGCCAGCAGTGCCCTTTCGGCAGGCGGGGAGCTGTTTTTT. The chain couples TRBV10-2 to TRBJ2-2; no definite D call. CDR3 size: 14 residues. Per germline, CDR1 WSHSY and CDR2 SAAADI. Trimming left V 4 bases short and J 7 bases short, with 13 bases between.

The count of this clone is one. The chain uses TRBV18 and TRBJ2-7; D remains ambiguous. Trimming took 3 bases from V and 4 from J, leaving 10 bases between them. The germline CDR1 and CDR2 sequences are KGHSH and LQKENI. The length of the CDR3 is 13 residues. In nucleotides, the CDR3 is TGTGCCAGCTCACCCTACCTACCTTACGAGCAGTACTTC. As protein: CASSPYLPYEQYF.